A selection of T cell receptor beta chains follows, all from one sample in a study of CD8 T cells in Susac syndrome. TCRdb used MiXCR to reprocess the immunoSEQ multiplex PCR reads, holding one entry per CDR3 protein. The sample lists around 85,000 distinct CDR3 sequences; 85% to 95% were seen once. The sequenced sample was CD8+ T cells from PBMCs. These receptors were obtained from a human donor with Susac syndrome. Both conserved end residues are part of each CDR3. Fields, in order: clone size, J gene, D gene, V gene, CDR3 DNA, CDR3 protein. A D gene is named only where the DNA matches it firmly. Rows give clone size only sometimes, using once, few, many, or a class for an expanded clone.

clone size: .; J gene: TRBJ2-1; D gene: .; V gene: TRBV5-5; CDR3 DNA: TGTGCCAGCAGCTTGGGACTCACCTCCTACAATGAGCAGTTCTTC; CDR3 protein: CASSLGLTSYNEQFF
clone size: .; J gene: TRBJ2-1; D gene: TRBD2; V gene: TRBV11-2; CDR3 DNA: TGTGCCAGCAGCTGGACGGGAGGAGCAGATGAGCAGTTCTTC; CDR3 protein: CASSWTGGADEQFF
clone size: .; J gene: TRBJ2-5; D gene: TRBD1; V gene: TRBV6-5; CDR3 DNA: TGTGCCAGCACATATCGACAGGGGGCGGGAGAGACCCAGTACTTC; CDR3 protein: CASTYRQGAGETQYF
clone size: .; J gene: TRBJ2-3; D gene: TRBD2; V gene: TRBV2; CDR3 DNA: TGTGCCAGCAGAGTCGAACTAGCGGGCGAAATTAGCACAGATACGCAGTATTTT; CDR3 protein: CASRVELAGEISTDTQYF
clone size: .; J gene: TRBJ1-5; D gene: TRBD1; V gene: TRBV28; CDR3 DNA: TGTGCCAGCCTCACCCCCAGCAGTTTATGGGACGGGACAGGGAATGCTCAGCCCCAGCATTTT; CDR3 protein: CASLTPSSLWDGTGNAQPQHF
clone size: .; J gene: TRBJ2-1; D gene: TRBD1; V gene: TRBV20-1; CDR3 DNA: TGCAGCGCAAAAGGGGGCCCCGACTATGAGCAGTTCTTC; CDR3 protein: CSAKGGPDYEQFF
clone size: .; J gene: TRBJ2-3; D gene: .; V gene: TRBV9; CDR3 DNA: TGTGCCAGCAGCCCTCCAGTCGGAGATACGCAGTATTTT; CDR3 protein: CASSPPVGDTQYF
clone size: .; J gene: TRBJ2-1; D gene: .; V gene: TRBV15; CDR3 DNA: TGTGCCACCAGCAGAGATCGACTTAACAATGAGCAGTTCTTC; CDR3 protein: CATSRDRLNNEQFF
clone size: .; J gene: TRBJ2-1; D gene: TRBD2; V gene: TRBV24-1; CDR3 DNA: TGTGCCACCAGTGATTTGGGGGGGGATGAGCAGTTCTTC; CDR3 protein: CATSDLGGDEQFF
clone size: .; J gene: TRBJ2-1; D gene: TRBD2; V gene: TRBV20-1; CDR3 DNA: TGCAGTGCTAGACCCCTGGGACTAGCGGGATCAGAGAACAATGAGCAGTTCTTC; CDR3 protein: CSARPLGLAGSENNEQFF
clone size: .; J gene: TRBJ2-1; D gene: TRBD2; V gene: TRBV11-2; CDR3 DNA: TGTGCCAGCAGCCTAGCGGGGACCTACAATGAGCAGTTCTTC; CDR3 protein: CASSLAGTYNEQFF
clone size: .; J gene: TRBJ2-1; D gene: .; V gene: TRBV5-1; CDR3 DNA: TGCGCCAGCAGCTTGGATTTGGACAATGAGCAGTTCTTC; CDR3 protein: CASSLDLDNEQFF
clone size: .; J gene: TRBJ1-4; D gene: .; V gene: TRBV18; CDR3 DNA: TGTGCCAGCTCACCAGTAGCAACTAATGAAAAACTGTTTTTT; CDR3 protein: CASSPVATNEKLFF
clone size: .; J gene: TRBJ1-5; D gene: .; V gene: TRBV9; CDR3 DNA: TGTGCCAGCAGCGAAGGGACGTCGAGCAATCAGCCCCAGCATTTT; CDR3 protein: CASSEGTSSNQPQHF
clone size: .; J gene: TRBJ2-5; D gene: .; V gene: TRBV3-1; CDR3 DNA: TGTGCCAGCAGCCTCCTGGACAGCCCTAACCAAGAGACCCAGTACTTC; CDR3 protein: CASSLLDSPNQETQYF
clone size: .; J gene: TRBJ2-1; D gene: TRBD1; V gene: TRBV5-6; CDR3 DNA: TGTGCCAGCAGCTTGATGACAGGGATCTACAATGAGCAGTTCTTC; CDR3 protein: CASSLMTGIYNEQFF
clone size: .; J gene: TRBJ2-7; D gene: .; V gene: TRBV6-5; CDR3 DNA: TGTGCCAGCGCCAACGGGCGGTACGAGCAGTACTTC; CDR3 protein: CASANGRYEQYF
clone size: .; J gene: TRBJ1-4; D gene: TRBD1; V gene: TRBV20-1; CDR3 DNA: TGCAGTGCTAGAGAGGGGTCCTCCCAGGGGGCGCCGGGTGAAAAACTGTTTTTT; CDR3 protein: CSAREGSSQGAPGEKLFF
clone size: .; J gene: TRBJ1-1; D gene: .; V gene: TRBV4-1; CDR3 DNA: TGCGCCAGCAGCCAAGGCGAGAGGATGAACACTGAAGCTTTCTTT; CDR3 protein: CASSQGERMNTEAFF
clone size: .; J gene: TRBJ2-1; D gene: .; V gene: TRBV27; CDR3 DNA: TGTGCCAGCAGCCGAGGTAGGGAGCAGTTCTTC; CDR3 protein: CASSRGREQFF
clone size: .; J gene: TRBJ2-1; D gene: .; V gene: TRBV19; CDR3 DNA: TGTGCCAGTAGTATGGAGAATGAGCAGTTCTTC; CDR3 protein: CASSMENEQFF
clone size: .; J gene: TRBJ2-1; D gene: .; V gene: TRBV6-5; CDR3 DNA: TGTGCCAGCAGTTACTCGTTCGATCTAGGCAATGAGCAGTTCTTC; CDR3 protein: CASSYSFDLGNEQFF
clone size: .; J gene: TRBJ1-2; D gene: TRBD1; V gene: TRBV29-1; CDR3 DNA: TGCAGCGTAACAACAGGGGGCTCCTATGGCTACACCTTC; CDR3 protein: CSVTTGGSYGYTF
clone size: once; J gene: TRBJ1-1; D gene: .; V gene: TRBV5-1; CDR3 DNA: TGCGCCAGCAGCGGAGGGGTTGAAGCTTTCTTT; CDR3 protein: CASSGGVEAFF
clone size: .; J gene: TRBJ2-3; D gene: TRBD2; V gene: TRBV28; CDR3 DNA: TGTGCCAGCGGCGGACTAGCGGGAGATACGCAGTATTTT; CDR3 protein: CASGGLAGDTQYF
clone size: .; J gene: TRBJ1-1; D gene: TRBD1; V gene: TRBV13; CDR3 DNA: TGTGCCAGCAGCTTAGATGGGACAGTTGAAGCTTTCTTT; CDR3 protein: CASSLDGTVEAFF
clone size: .; J gene: TRBJ2-3; D gene: .; V gene: TRBV20-1; CDR3 DNA: TGCAGTGCTAGAGATCCCCAAGATGTAGGGGGTCATGCAGATACGCAGTATTTT; CDR3 protein: CSARDPQDVGGHADTQYF
clone size: .; J gene: TRBJ2-7; D gene: .; V gene: TRBV29-1; CDR3 DNA: TGCAGCGTTGCCGGGGGCAGGTACGAGCAGTACTTC; CDR3 protein: CSVAGGRYEQYF
clone size: .; J gene: TRBJ2-7; D gene: .; V gene: TRBV29-1; CDR3 DNA: TGCAGCGTTGTTTGGGGGCGAGAGAGCTCCTACGAGCAGTACTTC; CDR3 protein: CSVVWGRESSYEQYF
clone size: .; J gene: TRBJ1-1; D gene: .; V gene: TRBV4-3; CDR3 DNA: TGCGCCAGCAGCCAAGAGGAGACGAACACTGAAGCTTTCTTT; CDR3 protein: CASSQEETNTEAFF
clone size: once; J gene: TRBJ1-5; D gene: .; V gene: TRBV30; CDR3 DNA: TGTGCCTGGAGTGATGGAGGGGTGCCCCAGCATTTT; CDR3 protein: CAWSDGGVPQHF
clone size: .; J gene: TRBJ2-2; D gene: TRBD2; V gene: TRBV19; CDR3 DNA: TGTGCCAGTAACCCGGGGGGCGGGGAGCTGTTTTTT; CDR3 protein: CASNPGGGELFF
clone size: .; J gene: TRBJ1-1; D gene: TRBD1; V gene: TRBV20-1; CDR3 DNA: TGCAGTGCTCCCCGGGACAGGGGCAAGGGCACTGAAGCTTTCTTT; CDR3 protein: CSAPRDRGKGTEAFF
clone size: .; J gene: TRBJ2-7; D gene: .; V gene: TRBV28; CDR3 DNA: TGTGCCAGCAGTTTTCAGGTCGACGAGCAGTACTTC; CDR3 protein: CASSFQVDEQYF
clone size: .; J gene: TRBJ1-5; D gene: .; V gene: TRBV9; CDR3 DNA: TGTGCCAGCAGCCAAACAGCAAGCAATCAGCCCCAGCATTTT; CDR3 protein: CASSQTASNQPQHF
clone size: .; J gene: TRBJ2-3; D gene: TRBD1; V gene: TRBV10-3; CDR3 DNA: TGTGCCATCAGTGAGTCGTGGACAGGGGATTTAGATACGCAGTATTTT; CDR3 protein: CAISESWTGDLDTQYF
clone size: .; J gene: TRBJ2-7; D gene: TRBD1; V gene: TRBV28; CDR3 DNA: TGTGCCAGCAGATTAACCGGGACAGGGGGCCAGCAGTACTTC; CDR3 protein: CASRLTGTGGQQYF
clone size: .; J gene: TRBJ2-2; D gene: TRBD2; V gene: TRBV29-1; CDR3 DNA: TGCAGCGTCGAATCCTCTAGCGGGAGGGCCCCCGGGGAGCTGTTTTTT; CDR3 protein: CSVESSSGRAPGELFF
clone size: .; J gene: TRBJ2-1; D gene: .; V gene: TRBV9; CDR3 DNA: TGTGCCAGCAGCCCCAGCGGTACCAATGAGCAGTTCTTC; CDR3 protein: CASSPSGTNEQFF
clone size: .; J gene: TRBJ2-1; D gene: .; V gene: TRBV5-1; CDR3 DNA: TGCGCCAGCAGCTTGATAGCAGGGAATGAGCAGTTCTTC; CDR3 protein: CASSLIAGNEQFF
clone size: .; J gene: TRBJ1-5; D gene: .; V gene: TRBV15; CDR3 DNA: TGTGCCACCAGCAGAGCGGCCAGCTATCAGCCCCAGCATTTT; CDR3 protein: CATSRAASYQPQHF
clone size: .; J gene: TRBJ2-2; D gene: TRBD2; V gene: TRBV27; CDR3 DNA: TGTGCCAGCAGTTTCTCCTCAGCGGGAGTCACCGGGGAGCTGTTTTTT; CDR3 protein: CASSFSSAGVTGELFF
clone size: .; J gene: TRBJ2-3; D gene: .; V gene: TRBV28; CDR3 DNA: TGTGCCAGCAGTTTCACAGTGACTCCCCCCACAGATACGCAGTATTTT; CDR3 protein: CASSFTVTPPTDTQYF